This TCR beta chain was observed in a study of blood T cell repertoires in COVID-19. Some clones are missing from TCRdb's copy, which holds only in-frame ones; the method was immunoSEQ multiplex PCR. Of 400,000 to 550,000 clones listed, roughly 91% are singletons. The source of this sequence is a woman aged 25 to 39 with acute or convalescent COVID-19. What was sequenced was peripheral blood.

CDR3 DNA: TGTGCCAGCAGTTACCGAACAGGGGGGAATGAAAAACTGTTTTTT. Translated, it gives CASSYRTGGNEKLFF. The chain is built from TRBV6-5 and TRBJ1-4; 8 nucleotides align to TRBD1. Germline CDR1 reads MNHEY; CDR2 reads SVGAGI. CDR3 length equals 15 residues. Trimming cost V 2 bases and J 5 bases; bases outside gene matches: 4.